These T cell receptor beta chains were read from a single sample in a study of cytomegalovirus exposure and HLA in healthy donors. Profiled with immunoSEQ multiplex PCR; TCRdb holds only in-frame clones, not every one. The profile shows approximately 200,000 clones, approximately 79% of them singletons. Sequences were obtained from PBMCs. The source of these receptors is a woman aged 18-30 years in good health and CMV-seronegative. Each CDR3 is given with its conserved first and last residue. D genes are given only for firm matches. Size values are once, few and many counts, or a class for expanded clones, and some rows have none.

clone_size	v_call	d_call	j_call	cdr3_nt	cdr3_aa
once	TRBV7-9	TRBD2	TRBJ2-2	TGTGCCAGCAGTCTAGCACTAGCGGGACACACCGGGGAGCTGTTTTTT	CASSLALAGHTGELFF
.	TRBV7-3	.	TRBJ2-2	TGTGCCAGCAGCTTATCTGGGCAGGCAACCGGGGAGCTGTTTTTT	CASSLSGQATGELFF
.	TRBV12-5	.	TRBJ2-1	TGTGCTAGTGGTACCACGGACAGCCATGAGCAGTTCTTC	CASGTTDSHEQFF
few	TRBV13	.	TRBJ1-1	TGTGCCAGCAGCTTAGAGTCAGGGTCCACTGAAGCTTTCTTT	CASSLESGSTEAFF
.	TRBV14	TRBD2	TRBJ2-5	TGTGCCAGCAGCCAAGATCGCGGCGCGGGGGTCCAAGAGACCCAGTACTTC	CASSQDRGAGVQETQYF
.	TRBV4-3	.	TRBJ1-5	TGCGCCAGCAGCCAAGACGCAGGCTATAGCAATCAGCCCCAGCATTTT	CASSQDAGYSNQPQHF
.	TRBV9	TRBD1	TRBJ1-4	TGTGCCAGCAGCCCCACCGGGACAGCAACTAATGAAAAACTGTTTTTT	CASSPTGTATNEKLFF
few	TRBV27	.	TRBJ2-7	TGTGCCAGCAGTCCAGACAGTCTCACTTCCTACGAGCAGTACTTC	CASSPDSLTSYEQYF
.	TRBV7-9	.	TRBJ1-6	TGTGCCAGCAGCTTAGGCCCCAGGGATTCACCCCTCCACTTT	CASSLGPRDSPLHF
.	TRBV2	TRBD2	TRBJ2-2	TGTGCCAGCAGTGTGTCGGGGGTCGCGGGGGGTTTCGCGAACACCGGGGAGCTGTTTTTT	CASSVSGVAGGFANTGELFF
.	TRBV27	.	TRBJ1-1	TGTGCCAGCAGTTTAAGGGGAAGGTACACTGAAGCTTTCTTT	CASSLRGRYTEAFF
.	TRBV6-5	TRBD1	TRBJ2-1	TGTGCCAGCTCGGGACAGGGCCACAATGAGCAGTTCTTC	CASSGQGHNEQFF
.	TRBV4-2	.	TRBJ1-1	TGTGCCAGCAGCCAAGGTGGGTTGGTCGGGGGAATGAACACTGAAGCTTTCTTT	CASSQGGLVGGMNTEAFF
.	TRBV7-3	TRBD2	TRBJ2-3	TGTGCCAGCAGCCAAACCGCAAGCGGGATCAGCACAGATACGCAGTATTTT	CASSQTASGISTDTQYF
.	TRBV25-1	.	TRBJ1-2	TGTGCCAGCAGTGAATATTTCAACAGCTATGGCTACACCTTC	CASSEYFNSYGYTF
.	TRBV4-3	TRBD1	TRBJ2-1	TGCGCCAGCAGCCAAGATTTGACAGGGGGCGTAAATGAGCAGTTCTTC	CASSQDLTGGVNEQFF
.	TRBV15	.	TRBJ2-2	TGTGCCACCAGCAGAGATCCGCCGGGGAACACCGGGGAGCTGTTTTTT	CATSRDPPGNTGELFF
.	TRBV5-1	.	TRBJ2-7	TGCGCCAGCAGCTTGGAGGTTCTGGCGATGGGGGGATCCTACGAGCAGTACTTC	CASSLEVLAMGGSYEQYF
.	TRBV27	TRBD2	TRBJ2-7	TGTGCCAGCAGTTTAGGCGGGGGTCTTGCTTTAGAGCAGTACTTC	CASSLGGGLALEQYF
.	TRBV9	.	TRBJ1-5	TGTGCCAGCAGCGTAGACTCCAGCAATCAGCCCCAGCATTTT	CASSVDSSNQPQHF
.	TRBV19	TRBD2	TRBJ2-3	TGTGCCAGTAGCCTCGGGAGGGAGTACGGCACAGATACGCAGTATTTT	CASSLGREYGTDTQYF
few	TRBV19	TRBD1	TRBJ2-1	TGTGCCAGTAGTATCGGGTCCGGGACAGGGTTAAGCTCCTACAATGAGCAGTTCTTC	CASSIGSGTGLSSYNEQFF
.	TRBV20-1	TRBD1	TRBJ1-4	TGCAGTGCTAACAGGGGTGAAAAACTGTTTTTT	CSANRGEKLFF
.	TRBV7-8	.	TRBJ1-4	TGTGCCAGCAGCTTAGTTCCAGATTCTAATGAAAAACTGTTTTTT	CASSLVPDSNEKLFF
.	TRBV5-1	TRBD2	TRBJ2-1	TGCGCCAGCAGGTCCGGCGGGGGGGCATCCTACAATGAGCAGTTCTTC	CASRSGGGASYNEQFF
.	TRBV7-9	TRBD2	TRBJ2-5	TGTGCCAGCAGCTTAAGTTCGGGAGGAGGTGAGACCCAGTACTTC	CASSLSSGGGETQYF
.	TRBV6-6	.	TRBJ1-2	TGTGCCAGCAACAGTAACTATGGCTACACCTTC	CASNSNYGYTF
.	TRBV4-1	.	TRBJ2-2	TGCGCCAGCAGCCAAGGGCAGGGTGGACCCACCGGGGAGCTGTTTTTT	CASSQGQGGPTGELFF
once	TRBV7-2	.	TRBJ2-7	TGTGCCAGCAGCGTTCGGGTCTCCTACGAGCAGTACTTC	CASSVRVSYEQYF
.	TRBV4-3	.	TRBJ2-3	TGCGTCAGCAGCCGGGCGGGGTACACAGATACGCAGTATTTT	CVSSRAGYTDTQYF
.	TRBV6-1	TRBD1	TRBJ2-7	TGTGCCAGCAGTACCCCGGGACAGGGAAAGTTCGAGCAGTACTTC	CASSTPGQGKFEQYF
.	TRBV10-2	TRBD1	TRBJ1-5	TGCGCCAGCAGTATGGCAAGGGGCAGGGGGGTAGTTAACCAGCCCCAGCATTTT	CASSMARGRGVVNQPQHF
.	TRBV6-5	.	TRBJ2-7	TGTGCCAGCAATGTTCCGGGATCCTACGAGCAGTACTTC	CASNVPGSYEQYF
.	TRBV2	.	TRBJ1-5	TGTGCCAGCAGTTACTCAGGAGGTAGCAATCAGCCCCAGCATTTT	CASSYSGGSNQPQHF
.	TRBV6-1	TRBD2	TRBJ2-3	TGTGCCAGCAGTGAACTAGCGGGGCCCACAGATACGCAGTATTTT	CASSELAGPTDTQYF
.	TRBV15	.	TRBJ2-3	TGTGCCACCGCCAGGAGACAGGCCGTTTCGCAGTATTTT	CATARRQAVSQYF
.	TRBV25-1	.	TRBJ1-3	TGTGCCAGCAGTGAGTGGGAGAGCTCTGGAAACACCATATATTTT	CASSEWESSGNTIYF
.	TRBV18	.	TRBJ1-1	TGTGCCAGCTCGACAAGCCTTATGAACACTGAAGCTTTCTTT	CASSTSLMNTEAFF
.	TRBV7-2	.	TRBJ1-2	TGTGCCAGCAGCTCGGCAGGGTTCTATGGCTACACCTTC	CASSSAGFYGYTF
.	TRBV10-3	TRBD2	TRBJ2-7	TGTGCCATCAGTGAGTCGGGAGCGGGGGGGTACGAGCAGTACTTC	CAISESGAGGYEQYF
.	TRBV7-9	.	TRBJ2-2	TGTGCCAGCAGCTTCGTCATTCCGGGGTCCGGGGAGCTGTTTTTT	CASSFVIPGSGELFF
once	TRBV7-2	TRBD1	TRBJ1-2	TGTGCCAGCACCCTGACAGGGGGCGACTATGGCTACACCTTC	CASTLTGGDYGYTF
.	TRBV2	.	TRBJ2-5	TGTGCCAGCAGTTCACAGGACGAACAAGAGACCCAGTACTTC	CASSSQDEQETQYF
.	TRBV4-1	TRBD2	TRBJ2-7	TGCGCCAGCAGCCCGGGACTAGCGGGGACGGGTGAGCAGTACTTC	CASSPGLAGTGEQYF
.	TRBV4-2	.	TRBJ1-4	TGTGCCAGCAGCCAAGAGGGGGGGAAAAAAGTAAGGGAAAAACTGTTTTTT	CASSQEGGKKVREKLFF
once	TRBV27	TRBD2	TRBJ2-7	TGTGCCAGCAAGCATGGGGGGGCCTACGAGCAGTACTTC	CASKHGGAYEQYF
.	TRBV4-3	TRBD1	TRBJ2-7	TGCGCCAGCAGCCAAGAACAGGGGTCATCCTACGAGCAGTACTTC	CASSQEQGSSYEQYF
.	TRBV4-3	TRBD2	TRBJ2-1	TGCGCCAGCAGCCAAGTACCTACCTTTTTGGGAGGGCGGTGGAGGACCTACAATGAGCAGTTCTTC	CASSQVPTFLGGRWRTYNEQFF
.	TRBV5-1	.	TRBJ1-1	TGCGCCAGCTTAAAGGAAGGGGAGGGCACTGAAGCTTTCTTT	CASLKEGEGTEAFF
.	TRBV27	.	TRBJ2-5	TGTGCCAGCAGTTTGGGGGCCGGGGAGACCCAGTACTTC	CASSLGAGETQYF
once	TRBV25-1	.	TRBJ1-1	TGTGCCAGCAGTACCCCGGGAGCAAGGAACACTGAAGCCTTCTTT	CASSTPGARNTEAFF
few	TRBV27	TRBD2	TRBJ2-7	TGTGCCAGCACCAAGAGCGGGAGCTACGAGCAGTACTTC	CASTKSGSYEQYF
.	TRBV10-3	TRBD1	TRBJ1-2	TGTGCCATCAGTGAAACCTACAGGGGGGATAACTATGGCTACACCTTC	CAISETYRGDNYGYTF
.	TRBV28	.	TRBJ1-1	TGTGCCAGCAGGAGGGATTTGAACACTGAAGCTTTCTTT	CASRRDLNTEAFF
few	TRBV6-1	.	TRBJ1-6	TGTGCCAGCAGTGAAGCAGTCAGCGGGAATTCACCCCTCCACTTT	CASSEAVSGNSPLHF
.	TRBV6-5	.	TRBJ1-1	TGTGCCAGCATCCTACCGGGGGTGGGGGAAGCTTTCTTT	CASILPGVGEAFF
.	TRBV5-6	.	TRBJ2-7	TGTGCCAGCAGGCCTACCGGCGGGGGCTTACCCTACGAGCAGTACTTC	CASRPTGGGLPYEQYF
.	TRBV14	.	TRBJ2-1	TGTGCCAGCAGCCCTCTGCGAAGCTCCTACAATGAGCAGTTCTTC	CASSPLRSSYNEQFF